Below, one T cell receptor (beta chain) is given with its context. This clonotype appeared many times. Its antigen is still unknown. Base-call qualities are not available, and no considerably larger clone is one nucleotide away. Sequencing relied on an Illumina HiSeq 1500. Clones were called with MiXCR by TCRdb after fastp trimmed the public reads at Q25, and only in-frame beta chains were retained. Each entry merges the rows of one CDR3 protein and shows their most common DNA and genes. Here the sample has roughly 230,000 distinct CDR3 sequences; approximately 15% occur a single time. Roughly 45% of the sample rests with the top ten. The sample comes from a study of T cell repertoires in cytomegalovirus infection (dated by TCRdb to between 2019 and 2020). In the study overall: Donor HLA type was relevant to the analysis, because carriage of CMV infection together with the matching HLA type was indicated by public TCR beta signatures.

The investigation overall reported the following: In both this cohort and an independent roughly 350-donor cohort, the cumulative frequency of public TCR beta family members distinguished carriers of CMV infection plus the relevant HLA type. The ex vivo response was dominated by HLA-C-restricted CMV-specific TCR beta clonotypes, and the single most frequent clonotype in two of eight donors was supplied by these HLA-C-restricted clonotypes.

From a lookup of the germline V gene, CDR1 and CDR2 are SGHVS and FNYEAQ. Counted from cysteine to phenylalanine, this CDR3 has 18 amino acids. The only DNA kept is the CDR3, 54 bases in frame from the first base. Trimming removed 1 base from V and 0 bases from J, leaving 13 bases between the germline ends. Sample: CD8+ T cells from PBMCs. This clonotype originated in a human donor in good health (CMV status not recorded). Some clones in this sample may be carry-over from other donors' samples. Recombination linked TRBV7-6 to TRBJ2-6; D gene: possibly TRBD2, on 5 matching bases. CDR3 loop: CASSLGAGGGSGANVLTF. The DNA reads as follows: TGTGCCAGCAGCTTAGGGGCAGGTGGAGGCTCTGGGGCCAACGTCCTGACTTTC.